A single sample gave rise to the 3 T cell receptor beta chains below, sequenced in a study of regulatory T cells in long-lasting Graves disease. As to time point: newly diagnosed GD, antithyroid drugs for less than 3 months. From RNA extracted from PBMCs, the TCR library was made. To make TCR beta libraries, researchers used iRepertoire HTBI primers and Arm-PCR of CDR3 regions. TCRdb called the multiplex PCR reads again in MiXCR, with one record for every CDR3 protein. Here the sample spans fewer than 550,000 distinct CDR3 sequences, about 17% being singletons. These data also formed part of another study, on T cells in Graves' hyperthyroidism and ophthalmopathy.

The specimen was peripheral blood mononuclear cells (PBMCs), collected at new diagnosis, from a patient treated with antithyroid drugs. Receptor source: a young woman with Graves disease.

The rearrangement uses TRBV10-3 and TRBJ2-5, with 11 bases fitting TRBD2. Looked up from germline, CDR1 is ENHRY and CDR2 is SYGVKD. The CDR3 has 13 amino acids. Trimming cost V 8 bases and J 4 bases; bases outside gene matches: 3. The CDR3 nucleotides are TGTGCCATCCGAACTAGCGGGAGAGAGACCCAGTACTTC. It codes for CAIRTSGRETQYF.

This clonotype was recorded at least ten times. V usage is TRBV2 and J usage is TRBJ2-3; 7 bases are shared with TRBD1. Germline CDR1 SNHLY, CDR2 FYNNEI. The junction had 6 bases not matched to a gene; V was cut back by 5 bases and J by 1 base. This CDR3 contains 15 residues. The CDR3 DNA sequence: TGTGCCAGCAGTCAAGGGACAGCGGGCACAGATACGCAGTATTTT. Its protein product is CASSQGTAGTDTQYF.

In its sample, this clonotype was seen a few times. This rearrangement joins TRBV25-1 to TRBJ2-7, with 7 bases fitting TRBD1. Trimming took 8 bases from V and 2 from J; bases not matched to a gene: 6. Germline CDR1 and CDR2: MGHDK and SYGVNS. CDR3 length equals 13 residues. The CDR3 DNA reads as TGTGCCAGCGCCGAGACAGGGACCTACGAGCAGTACTTC. Encoded protein: CASAETGTYEQYF.